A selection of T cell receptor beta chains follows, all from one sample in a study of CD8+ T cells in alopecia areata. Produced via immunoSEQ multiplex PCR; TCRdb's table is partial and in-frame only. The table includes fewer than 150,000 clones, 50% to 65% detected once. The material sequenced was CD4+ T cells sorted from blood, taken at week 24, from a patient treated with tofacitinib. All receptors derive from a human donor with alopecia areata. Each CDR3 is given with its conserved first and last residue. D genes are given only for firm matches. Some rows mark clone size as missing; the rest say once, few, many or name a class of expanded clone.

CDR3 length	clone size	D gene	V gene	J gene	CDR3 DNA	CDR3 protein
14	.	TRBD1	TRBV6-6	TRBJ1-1	TGTGCCACCACCACGGGGGGACAGGGCTCTGAAGCTTTCTTT	CATTTGGQGSEAFF
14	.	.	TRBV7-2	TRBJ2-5	TGTGCCAGCAGCTTATTGGGAAGCCAAGAGACCCAGTACTTC	CASSLLGSQETQYF
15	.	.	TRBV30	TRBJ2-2	TGTGCCTGGAGGTTTGGGGGGAGCGACACCGGGGAGCTGTTTTTT	CAWRFGGSDTGELFF
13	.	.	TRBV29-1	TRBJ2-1	TGCAGCGTTGCACAGGGGAGGGAGGTTGGGCAGTTCTTC	CSVAQGREVGQFF
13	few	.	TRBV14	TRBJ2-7	TGTGCCAGCAGCCAAGGCGGGCCCTACGAGCAGTACTTC	CASSQGGPYEQYF
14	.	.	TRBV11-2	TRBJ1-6	TGTGCCAGCAGCTTAGACATTCCCGGGGTACCCCTCCACTTT	CASSLDIPGVPLHF
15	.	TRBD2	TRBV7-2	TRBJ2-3	TGTGCCAGCAGCTTAGCGCCAGATGCGGGGGGACTGGGAAATTTT	CASSLAPDAGGLGNF
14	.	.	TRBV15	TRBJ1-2	TGTGCCACCAGCAGAAGACTTACGAGCTATGGCTACACCTTC	CATSRRLTSYGYTF
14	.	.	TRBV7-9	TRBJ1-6	TGTGCCAGCAGCTCCACCGCAGGGGATTCACCCCTCCACTTT	CASSSTAGDSPLHF
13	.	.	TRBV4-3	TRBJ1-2	TGCGCCAGCAGCTCTTCACTGGACACGGCCTACACCTTC	CASSSSLDTAYTF
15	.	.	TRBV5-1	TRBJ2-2	TGCGCCAGCAGCGGGCAACAGGCGAACACCGGGGAGCTGTTTTTT	CASSGQQANTGELFF
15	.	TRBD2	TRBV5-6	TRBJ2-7	TGTGCCAGCAGCTTGGTTAGCGGGGGGGCCTACGAGCAGTACTTC	CASSLVSGGAYEQYF
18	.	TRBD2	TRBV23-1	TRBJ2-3	TGCGCCAGCAGTCAACCTGGGACTAGCGATCGTATCACAGATACGCAGTATTTT	CASSQPGTSDRITDTQYF
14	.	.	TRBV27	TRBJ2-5	TGTGCCAGCAGAGTTGGACAGAGCCCAGGGACCCAGTACTTC	CASRVGQSPGTQYF
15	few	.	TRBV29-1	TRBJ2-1	TGCAGCGTTGTTGGTGGGGCCCTCTCCTACAATGAGCAGTTCTTC	CSVVGGALSYNEQFF
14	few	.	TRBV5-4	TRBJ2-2	TGTGCCACGACACTAGCTGCGAACACCGGGGAGCTGTTTTTT	CATTLAANTGELFF
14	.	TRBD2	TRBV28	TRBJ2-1	TGTGCCAGCAGTTGGTTAGCGGGGGGAAATGAGCAGTTCTTC	CASSWLAGGNEQFF
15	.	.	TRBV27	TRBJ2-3	TGTGCCAGCAGTTTATCGACTATCCGTACAGATACGCAGTATTTT	CASSLSTIRTDTQYF
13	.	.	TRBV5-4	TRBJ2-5	TGTGCCAGCAGCTTCTACAACCAAGAGACCCAGTACTTC	CASSFYNQETQYF
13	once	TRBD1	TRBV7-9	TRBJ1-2	TGTGCCAGCAGGATGGACAGGGGAAGGGGCTACACCTTC	CASRMDRGRGYTF
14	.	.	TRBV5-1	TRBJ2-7	TGCGCCAGCAGCTTGGTACTCGGCTTTTACGAGCAGTACTTC	CASSLVLGFYEQYF
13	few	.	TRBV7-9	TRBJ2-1	TGTGCCAGCAGCTTCCTAGCGAGCAATGAGCAGTTCTTC	CASSFLASNEQFF
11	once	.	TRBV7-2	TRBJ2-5	TGTGCCAGCAGCGCGCAAGAGACCCAGTACTTC	CASSAQETQYF
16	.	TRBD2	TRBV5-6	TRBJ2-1	TGTGCCAGCAGCTTACGTTTCGGGGGGGTCTACAATGAGCAGTTCTTC	CASSLRFGGVYNEQFF
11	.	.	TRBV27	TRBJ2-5	TGTGCCAGCAGTTCGGGCAATCCCCAGTACTTC	CASSSGNPQYF
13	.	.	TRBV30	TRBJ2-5	TGTGCCTGGAGTCCTGGGAGTCAAGAGACCCAGTACTTC	CAWSPGSQETQYF
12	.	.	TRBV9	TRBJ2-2	TGTGCCAGCAGAGGGACCTCCGGGGAGCTGTTTTTT	CASRGTSGELFF
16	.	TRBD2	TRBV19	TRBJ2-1	TGTGCCAGTAGTAGGCTAGCGGGGGGCGGATACAATGAGCAGTTCTTC	CASSRLAGGGYNEQFF
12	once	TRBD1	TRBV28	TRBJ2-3	TGTGCCAGCGGGGGACAGGGAAGATTGCAGTATTTT	CASGGQGRLQYF
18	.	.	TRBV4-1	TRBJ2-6	TGCGCCAGCAGCCAAGTGGCGACGGTCCCTTATGGGGCCAACGTCCTGACTTTC	CASSQVATVPYGANVLTF
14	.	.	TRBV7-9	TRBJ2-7	TGTGCCAGCAGCTTAGGCCAGGGAAGGTACGAGCAGTACTTC	CASSLGQGRYEQYF
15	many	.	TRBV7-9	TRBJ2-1	TGTGCCAGCAGCTCCCAGGGGAGCACCTACAATGAGCAGTTCTTC	CASSSQGSTYNEQFF
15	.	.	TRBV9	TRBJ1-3	TGTGCCAGCAGCGTAGGAGGAGGGTCTGGAAACACCATATATTTT	CASSVGGGSGNTIYF
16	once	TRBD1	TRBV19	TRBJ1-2	TGTGCCAGTAGTAGCGCTAGGACAGGATTCTCCTATGGCTACACCTTC	CASSSARTGFSYGYTF
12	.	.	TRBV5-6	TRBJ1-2	TGTGCCAGCAGCTCTCGGAACTATGGCTACACCTTC	CASSSRNYGYTF
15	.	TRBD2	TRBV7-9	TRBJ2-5	TGTGCCAGCGCTAGCGGGGGGCGGGGTCAAGAGACCCAGTACTTC	CASASGGRGQETQYF
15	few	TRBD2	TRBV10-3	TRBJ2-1	TGTGCCATCAGTCGGACTAGCGGGGGGGCAAATGAGCAGTTCTTC	CAISRTSGGANEQFF
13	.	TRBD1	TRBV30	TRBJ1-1	TGTGCCTACCAGGGACAGAAAAGTGGTGAAGCTTTCTTT	CAYQGQKSGEAFF
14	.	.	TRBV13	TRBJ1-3	TGTGCCAGCAGCTTAGACTGGGCTGGAAACACCATATATTTT	CASSLDWAGNTIYF
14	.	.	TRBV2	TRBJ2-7	TGTGCCACTTCATGGGCGGGGTCACCCTACGAGCAGTACTTC	CATSWAGSPYEQYF
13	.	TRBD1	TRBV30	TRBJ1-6	TGTGCCTGTAAGACAGGGCCAGGCTCACCCCTCCACTTT	CACKTGPGSPLHF
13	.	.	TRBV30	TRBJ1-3	TGTGCCTGGGGGAGGAGATCAGGAAACACCATATATTTT	CAWGRRSGNTIYF
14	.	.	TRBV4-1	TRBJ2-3	TGCGCCAGCAGCCTGGAACCGGGCACAGATACGCAGTATTTT	CASSLEPGTDTQYF
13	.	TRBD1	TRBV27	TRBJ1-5	TGTGCCAGCAGGGGACAGGGCCATCAGCCCCAGCATTTT	CASRGQGHQPQHF
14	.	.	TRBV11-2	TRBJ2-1	TGTGCCAGCAGCTTAGGTTCCGGAGTGAGGGAGCAGTTCTTC	CASSLGSGVREQFF
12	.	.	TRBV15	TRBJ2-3	TGTGCCACCAGCAGGGACACAGATACGCAGTATTTT	CATSRDTDTQYF
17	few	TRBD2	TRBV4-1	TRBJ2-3	TGCGCCAGCAGCCAAGGGGTCGGGCTAGCGGGGACAGATACGCAGTATTTT	CASSQGVGLAGTDTQYF
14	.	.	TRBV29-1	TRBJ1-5	TGCAGCGTTGCTGGGGCGGACGGCAATCAGCCCCAGCATTTT	CSVAGADGNQPQHF
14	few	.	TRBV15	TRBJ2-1	TGTGCCACCAGCAGAGATAGCCCTTTGGTACAGCAGTTCTTC	CATSRDSPLVQQFF
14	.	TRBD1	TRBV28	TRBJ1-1	TGTGCCAGCAGTGAAGGGGGCTGGTTGGACGAAGCTTTCTTT	CASSEGGWLDEAFF
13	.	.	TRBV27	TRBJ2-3	TGTGCCAGCAGTTTATCACGTCAGGATACGCAGTATTTT	CASSLSRQDTQYF
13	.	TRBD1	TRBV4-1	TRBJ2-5	TGCGCCAGCAGCCTACAGGGGGGAGAGACCCAGTACTTC	CASSLQGGETQYF
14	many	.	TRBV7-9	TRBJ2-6	TGTGCCAGCCCACAGGGCCTTGGGGCCAACGTCCTGACTTTC	CASPQGLGANVLTF
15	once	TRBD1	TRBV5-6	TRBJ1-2	TGTGCCAGCAGCCCAGGACAGGGAGGTGACTATGGCTACACCTTC	CASSPGQGGDYGYTF